This TCR beta chain was retrieved from a study of T cell responses to AZD1222 COVID-19 vaccine. V lost 6 bases and J lost 3, with 11 bases in between. This CDR3 is 13 amino acids long. Germline CDR1 reads MNHEY; CDR2 reads SMNVEV (reference sequence). The repertoire was sequenced with immunoSEQ multiplex PCR; TCRdb's copy has only in-frame clones and lacks some. This sample yields more than 95,000 clones, of which 93% are seen a single time; more than 4% belongs to the top ten. The chain uses TRBV27 and TRBJ1-1; D is perhaps TRBD1 (6 bases). The sequences come from peripheral blood, collected on day 0 of AZD1222 vaccination. The TCR sequence derives from an adult in good health. The CDR3 is CASSPYRDTEAFF. In DNA, the CDR3 is TGTGCCAGCAGCCCGTACAGGGACACTGAAGCTTTCTTT.